This TCR beta chain was recovered during a study of T cell responses to AZD1222 COVID-19 vaccine (dated by TCRdb to about 2021). For the wider study: TCR sequencing covered 233 trial participants: roughly 200 given two doses of AZD1222 and approximately 26 given two doses of MenACWY control vaccine. Enrollment into the trials was organized by age into subgroups of 18-55, 56-69 and 70-plus years, and those subgroups contained 148, 28 and 57 TCR-sequenced participants, respectively. Findings and caveats that apply to the study as a whole: CD4 TCRs associated with the vaccine covered the entire spike protein, and the dominant responses were in regions 160-218 and 743-854. The 56-69-year group was small, and its depth increase did not reach significance, likely because of low power. Reportedly, close to half of the unique spike-specific TCRs recognized epitopes lying outside the regions that are mutated in the B.1.351 and B.1.1.7 variants. After two AZD1222 doses, both the breadth and the depth of spike-specific TCRs were significantly higher than at day 0 and than in MenACWY recipients. Conclusions about previously exposed vaccinees are limited because only six or seven AZD1222 recipients were SARS-CoV-2 seropositive at baseline. Most participants were white British and females outnumbered males, and the authors suggested that clonal diversity may have been underestimated. Because no day 14 peak-response samples were available, the repertoires could be characterized only after the peak T cell response.

What this sample's time point label stands for: about 28 days (+/-7) after the second vaccine dose. Because spike-specific TCR depth and breadth did not differ between the two schedules, AZD1222 recipients who got a second dose at roughly 4 weeks were pooled with those who got a second dose at roughly 12 weeks. Vaccinee samples were obtained from the UK trials COV001 and COV002, which included a single-blind randomized controlled phase 2/3 trial of AZD1222 (ChAdOx1 nCoV-19) in healthy adults. For TCRbeta chain sequencing, PBMC samples were collected from trial participants at day 0 and at day 28 after the second dose. The CDR3 regions of human TCRbeta chains were subjected to immunosequencing. Per the authors' processing: Repertoire TCRs were checked for matches against a reference library of SARS-CoV-2-specific TCRs that had been generated using the MIRA antigen-specificity platform. Breadth meant the fraction of unique TCRs that were SARS-CoV-2-associated, whereas depth meant the fraction of total T cells that were SARS-CoV-2-associated. Using the MIRA data, each spike-specific TCR was mapped to the spike region that the TCR reacts to and placed in a CD4 or CD8 class. Log10-transformed breadth and depth values were compared by one-way ANOVA with Sidak's multiple comparisons tests. Sourced from immuneACCESS, this table was stored by TCRdb with only in-frame sequences that have V and J called. A share of the clones is absent; for the studies checked, an unresolved V gene accounts for under half, and the remainder has no known explanation. Clone size and the V and J calls come from that table; the DNA yielded D and trimming. This sample holds about 160,000 clones; 94% were observed only once. Approximately 5.5% of the sample is in the top ten clones.

As regards this clone: No cognate antigen has been identified for it. No much larger clone is present one base from it, and per-base qualities are unavailable.

The CDR3 contains 12 residues, cysteine and phenylalanine counted. The sequence is cut down to CDR3 DNA, 36 bases in frame from base 1. The germline V gene provides CDR1 MDHEN and CDR2 SYDVKM. Deletion took 3 bases off V and 7 bases off J, with a span of 7 bases between the germline ends. This sequence uses TRBV28 and TRBJ1-5, with the D gene not clear enough to name. The starting material was peripheral blood, obtained 28 days after the second AZD1222 dose. The origin of this receptor is an adult who received the AZD1222 COVID-19 vaccine. The CDR3 in this case is CASSFGVQPQHF. At the DNA level, the sequence is TGTGCCAGCAGTTTCGGGGTACAGCCCCAGCATTTT.